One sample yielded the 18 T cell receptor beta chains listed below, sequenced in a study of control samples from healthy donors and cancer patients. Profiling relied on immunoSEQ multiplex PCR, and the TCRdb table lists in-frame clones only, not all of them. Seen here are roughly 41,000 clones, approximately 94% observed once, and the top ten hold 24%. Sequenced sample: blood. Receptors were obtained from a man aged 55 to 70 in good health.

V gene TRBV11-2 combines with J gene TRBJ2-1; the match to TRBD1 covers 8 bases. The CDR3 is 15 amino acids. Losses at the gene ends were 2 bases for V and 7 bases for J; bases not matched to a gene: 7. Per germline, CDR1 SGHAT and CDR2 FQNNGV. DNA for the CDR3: TGTGCCAGCAGCTTAAACCCTTGGACAGGGAATGAGCAGTTCTTC. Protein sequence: CASSLNPWTGNEQFF.

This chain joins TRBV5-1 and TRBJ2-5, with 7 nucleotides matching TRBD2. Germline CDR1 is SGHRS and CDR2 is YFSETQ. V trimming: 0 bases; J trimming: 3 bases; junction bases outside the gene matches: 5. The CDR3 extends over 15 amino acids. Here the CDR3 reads CASSLGPLAEETQYF. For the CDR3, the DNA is TGCGCCAGCAGCTTGGGACCCCTAGCGGAAGAGACCCAGTACTTC. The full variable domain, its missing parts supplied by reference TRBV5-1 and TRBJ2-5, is KAGVTQTPRYLIKTRGQQVTLSCSPISGHRSVSWYQQTPGQGLQFLFEYFSETQRNKGNFPGRFSGRQFSNSRSEMNVSTLELGDSALYLCASSLGPLAEETQYFGPGTRLLVL.

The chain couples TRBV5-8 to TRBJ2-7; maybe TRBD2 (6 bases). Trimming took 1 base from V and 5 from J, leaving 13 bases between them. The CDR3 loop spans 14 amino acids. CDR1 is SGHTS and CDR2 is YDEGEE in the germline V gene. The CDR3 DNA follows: TGTGCCAGCAGCTTGACTAGCCCGTCGAACGAGCAGTACTTC. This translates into CASSLTSPSNEQYF.

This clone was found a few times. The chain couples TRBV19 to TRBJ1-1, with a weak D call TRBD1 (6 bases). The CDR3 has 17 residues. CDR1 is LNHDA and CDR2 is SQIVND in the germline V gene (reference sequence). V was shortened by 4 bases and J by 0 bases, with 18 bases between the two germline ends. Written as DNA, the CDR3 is TGTGCCAGTAGTACCCCCGGGACAAAAAAAATGAACACTGAAGCTTTCTTT. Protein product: CASSTPGTKKMNTEAFF.

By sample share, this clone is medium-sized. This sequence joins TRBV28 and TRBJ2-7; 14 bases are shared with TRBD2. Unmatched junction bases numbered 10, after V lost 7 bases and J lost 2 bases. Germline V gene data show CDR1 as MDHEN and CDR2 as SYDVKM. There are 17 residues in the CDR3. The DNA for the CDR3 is TGTGCCAGCATTCCTTGGACTAGCGGGGGGACTGCCTACGAGCAGTACTTC. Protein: CASIPWTSGGTAYEQYF.

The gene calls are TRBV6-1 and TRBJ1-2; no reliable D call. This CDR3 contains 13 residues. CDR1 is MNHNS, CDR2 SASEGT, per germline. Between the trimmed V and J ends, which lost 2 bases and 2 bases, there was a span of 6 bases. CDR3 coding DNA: TGTGCCAGCAGTGAAAAAGGGAACTATGGCTACACCTTC. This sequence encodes CASSEKGNYGYTF.

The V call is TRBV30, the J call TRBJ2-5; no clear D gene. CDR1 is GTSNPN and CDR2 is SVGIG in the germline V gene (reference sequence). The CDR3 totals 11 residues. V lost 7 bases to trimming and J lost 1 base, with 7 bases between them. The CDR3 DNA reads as TGTGCCTCCAAGTTCCAAGAGACCCAGTACTTC. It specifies CASKFQETQYF.

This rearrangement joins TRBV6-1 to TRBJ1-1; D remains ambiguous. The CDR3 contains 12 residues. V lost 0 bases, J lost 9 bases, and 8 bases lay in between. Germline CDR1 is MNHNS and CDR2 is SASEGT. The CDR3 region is CASSEALGKAFF. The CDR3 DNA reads TGTGCCAGCAGTGAAGCGCTAGGGAAAGCTTTCTTT.

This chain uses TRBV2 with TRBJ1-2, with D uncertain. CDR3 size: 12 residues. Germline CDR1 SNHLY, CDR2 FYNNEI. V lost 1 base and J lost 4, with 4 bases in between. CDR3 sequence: CASSEGPYGYTF. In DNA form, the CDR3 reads TGTGCCAGCAGTGAAGGTCCCTATGGCTACACCTTC.

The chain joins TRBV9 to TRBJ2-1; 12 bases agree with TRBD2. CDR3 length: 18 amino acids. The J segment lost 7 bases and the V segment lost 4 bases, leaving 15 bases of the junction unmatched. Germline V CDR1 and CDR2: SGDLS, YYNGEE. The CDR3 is CASSSRQATSGRSNEQFF. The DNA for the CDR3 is TGTGCCAGCAGCAGCCGACAGGCTACTAGCGGGAGGTCGAATGAGCAGTTCTTC. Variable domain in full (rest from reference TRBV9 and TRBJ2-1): DSGVTQTPKHLITATGQRVTLRCSPRSGDLSVYWYQQSLDQGLQFLIQYYNGEERAKGNILERFSAQQFPDLHSELNLSSLELGDSALYFCASSSRQATSGRSNEQFFGPGTRLTVL.

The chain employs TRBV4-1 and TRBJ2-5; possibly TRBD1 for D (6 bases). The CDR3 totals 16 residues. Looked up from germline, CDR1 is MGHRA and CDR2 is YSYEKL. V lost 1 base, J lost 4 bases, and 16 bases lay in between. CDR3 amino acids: CASSQVDSPSRETQYF. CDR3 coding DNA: TGCGCCAGCAGCCAAGTGGACAGCCCAAGCCGAGAGACCCAGTACTTC.

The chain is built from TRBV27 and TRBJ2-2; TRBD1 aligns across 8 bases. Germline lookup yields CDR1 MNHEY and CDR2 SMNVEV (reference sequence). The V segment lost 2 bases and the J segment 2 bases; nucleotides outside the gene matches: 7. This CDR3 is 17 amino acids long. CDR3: CASSLPDRGPNTGELFF. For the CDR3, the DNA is TGTGCCAGCAGTTTACCAGACAGGGGCCCTAACACCGGGGAGCTGTTTTTT.

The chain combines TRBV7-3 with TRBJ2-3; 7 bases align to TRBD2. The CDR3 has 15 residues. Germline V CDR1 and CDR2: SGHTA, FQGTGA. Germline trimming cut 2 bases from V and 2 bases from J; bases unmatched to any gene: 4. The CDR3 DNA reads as TGTGCCAGCAGCTTAGCGGGAGTGTCCACAGATACGCAGTATTTT. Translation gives CASSLAGVSTDTQYF. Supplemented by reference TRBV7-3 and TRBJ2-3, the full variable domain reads GAGVSQTPSNKVTEKGKYVELRCDPISGHTALYWYRQSLGQGPEFLIYFQGTGAADDSGLPNDRFFAVRPEGSVSTLKIQRTERGDSAVYLCASSLAGVSTDTQYFGPGTRLTVL.

The CDR3 sequence is CASSRYSSSLGANVLTF. The CDR3 DNA sequence: TGCGCCAGCAGCCGTTATTCGAGCTCTCTGGGGGCCAACGTCCTGACTTTC. J is TRBJ2-6 and V is TRBV5-1; unclear D gene. Germline V gene data show CDR1 as SGHRS and CDR2 as YFSETQ. This CDR3 spans 17 amino acids. V gave up 4 bases and J gave up 4 bases, with 18 bases separating them.

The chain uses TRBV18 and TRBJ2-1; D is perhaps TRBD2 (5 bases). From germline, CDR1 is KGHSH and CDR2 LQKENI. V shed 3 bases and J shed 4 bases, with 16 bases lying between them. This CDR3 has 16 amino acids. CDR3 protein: CASSPISGVGYNEQFF. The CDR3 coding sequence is TGTGCCAGCTCACCCATCTCCGGGGTAGGGTACAATGAGCAGTTCTTC.

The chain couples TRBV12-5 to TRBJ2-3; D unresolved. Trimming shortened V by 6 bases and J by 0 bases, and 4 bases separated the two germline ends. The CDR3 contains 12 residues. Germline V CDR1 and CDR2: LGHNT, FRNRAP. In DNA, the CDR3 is TGTGCTAGTGGCGTTAGCACAGATACGCAGTATTTT. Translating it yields CASGVSTDTQYF. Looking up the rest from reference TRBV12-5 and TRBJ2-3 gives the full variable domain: DARVTQTPRHKVTEMGQEVTMRCQPILGHNTVFWYRQTMMQGLELLAYFRNRAPLDDSGMPKDRFSAEMPDATLATLKIQPSEPRDSAVYFCASGVSTDTQYFGPGTRLTVL.

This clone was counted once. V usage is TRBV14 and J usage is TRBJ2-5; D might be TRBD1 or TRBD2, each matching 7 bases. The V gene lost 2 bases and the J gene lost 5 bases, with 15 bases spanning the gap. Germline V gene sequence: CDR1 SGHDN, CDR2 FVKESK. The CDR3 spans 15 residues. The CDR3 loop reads CASSQMTGRGETQYF. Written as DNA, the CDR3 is TGTGCCAGCAGCCAAATGACAGGGAGGGGTGAGACCCAGTACTTC.

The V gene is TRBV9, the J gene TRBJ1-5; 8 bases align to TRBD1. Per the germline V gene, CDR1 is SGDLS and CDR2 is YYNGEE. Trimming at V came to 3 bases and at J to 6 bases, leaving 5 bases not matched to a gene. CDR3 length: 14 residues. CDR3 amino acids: CASSASGGGQPQHF. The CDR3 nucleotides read TGTGCCAGCAGCGCCTCAGGGGGCGGTCAGCCCCAGCATTTT.